This entry lists 10 T cell receptor beta chains sequenced from one sample in a study of T cell changes during pregnancy in multiple sclerosis. TCRdb keeps only in-frame clones here, not all; method: immunoSEQ multiplex PCR. Among about 77,000 clones, roughly 90% were seen once, and the ten largest hold 1.5% to 2%. The specimen was peripheral blood, collected before pregnancy. Every receptor here comes from a female donor with multiple sclerosis, enrolled in a pregnancy study.

The chain couples TRBV6-1 to TRBJ2-3; 11 positions agree with TRBD1. The germline gives CDR1 MNHNS, CDR2 SASEGT. The junction had 4 bases not matched to a gene; V was cut back by 5 bases and J by 3 bases. This CDR3 has 15 residues. The CDR3 bases are TGTGCCAGCAGTTCGGGGACAGGGGGGACAGATACGCAGTATTTT. Amino acid sequence: CASSSGTGGTDTQYF.

The CDR3 is CASTSRPPHGQNTGELFF. CDR3 DNA sequence: TGTGCCAGCACCTCTCGCCCCCCCCACGGACAGAACACCGGGGAGCTGTTTTTT. The rearrangement joins TRBV7-6 to TRBJ2-2, with D possibly being TRBD1 (5 bases). V was cut by 7 bases and J by 1 base, with 22 bases left in between. Germline V gives CDR1 SGHVS, CDR2 FNYEAQ. The CDR3 totals 18 residues.

The V and J genes are TRBV7-9 and TRBJ2-2; 8 nucleotides match TRBD1. The junction had 17 bases not matched to a gene; V was cut back by 5 bases and J by 6 bases. CDR1 and CDR2 from the germline V gene are SEHNR and FQNEAQ (reference sequence). The CDR3 loop spans 18 amino acids. The DNA of the CDR3 is TGTGCCAGCAGCCTAGGACAGGGTTTCATGGGGTCGTCCGGGGAGCTGTTTTTT. Translating gives CASSLGQGFMGSSGELFF.

The rearrangement links TRBV5-1 to TRBJ2-2; 14 positions agree with TRBD2. Trimming took 7 bases from V and 6 from J; bases not matched to a gene: 11. The CDR3 is 17 amino acids. CDR1 and CDR2 from the germline V gene are SGHRS and YFSETQ. The CDR3 is CASHRTSGGSNSGELFF. In nucleotides, the CDR3 is TGCGCCAGCCACAGGACTAGCGGGGGGTCCAACTCCGGGGAGCTGTTTTTT.

The rearrangement uses TRBV5-6 and TRBJ1-5; the match to TRBD1 covers 10 bases. Trimming took 4 bases from V and 6 from J; bases not matched to a gene: 4. Germline V CDR1 and CDR2: SGHDT, YYEEEE. The CDR3 runs to 14 residues. The CDR3 spells CASSLGTGAQPQHF. DNA of the CDR3: TGTGCCAGCAGCCTCGGGACAGGGGCTCAGCCCCAGCATTTT.

The J gene is TRBJ2-1, the V gene TRBV10-1; D is uncertain. CDR1 is WNHNN, CDR2 SYGVQD, per germline (reference sequence). The CDR3 length is 14 residues. V was cut by 6 bases and J by 9 bases, with 18 bases left in between. The chain's CDR3 is CASSPNSRLAEQFF. CDR3 sequence (DNA): TGCGCCAGCAGCCCAAACAGTCGTTTGGCTGAGCAGTTCTTC.

This chain links TRBV2 with TRBJ2-7; 7 bases fit TRBD2. V lost 5 bases to trimming and J lost 0 bases; unmatched junction nucleotides: 4. Germline V gene sequence: CDR1 SNHLY, CDR2 FYNNEI. CDR3 size: 14 residues. The CDR3 nucleotides are TGTGCCAGCAGTCCCCCGGGGGGCTCCTACGAGCAGTACTTC. Translating it yields CASSPPGGSYEQYF.

CDR3 in amino acids: CASRSELAGGQDEQFF. In DNA, the CDR3 is TGTGCCAGCAGGTCCGAACTAGCGGGGGGGCAGGATGAGCAGTTCTTC. J is TRBJ2-1 and V is TRBV5-4; 13 positions agree with TRBD2. The ends lost 5 bases at V and 8 bases at J; junction bases unmatched: 10. Germline CDR1 reads SGHNT; CDR2 reads YYREEE (reference sequence). The CDR3 contains 16 residues.

The chain combines TRBV19 with TRBJ2-2, with 12 bases fitting TRBD2. The CDR3 is 16 amino acids. The germline V gene encodes CDR1 LNHDA and CDR2 SQIVND (reference sequence). The junction had 4 bases not matched to a gene; V was cut back by 3 bases and J by 5 bases. CDR3 residues: CASSIGLAGTTGELFF. DNA for the CDR3: TGTGCCAGTAGTATCGGACTAGCGGGGACGACCGGGGAGCTGTTTTTT. The variable domain in full, with the rest retrieved from reference TRBV19 and TRBJ2-2, is DGGITQSPKYLFRKEGQNVTLSCEQNLNHDAMYWYRQDPGQGLRLIYYSQIVNDFQKGDIAEGYSVSREKKESFPLTVTSAQKNPTAFYLCASSIGLAGTTGELFFGEGSRLTVL.

This clone was detected only once. V and J are TRBV5-1 and TRBJ2-1; 11 bases map to TRBD2. Per germline, CDR1 SGHRS and CDR2 YFSETQ. This CDR3 is built from 15 residues. V lost 4 bases, J lost 3 bases, and 3 bases stayed unmatched. The CDR3 nucleotides read TGCGCCAGCAGCGCCGGACTAGCGGGCTACAATGAGCAGTTCTTC. Translation: CASSAGLAGYNEQFF.